This T cell receptor (beta chain) was documented in a study of OX40 agonist ivuxolimab in advanced cancers. Looking at the study overall: Ivuxolimab was an agonistic, fully human IgG2 monoclonal antibody directed against OX40 (CD134), a costimulatory receptor. Patients were allowed to have had prior anti-PD-1, anti-PD-L1 or anti-CTLA-4 therapy, and around 43% of the dose-escalation patients had been treated with checkpoint inhibitors. In the dose-escalation cohort, 65% to 85% of patients were male, and the mean age was 60 years with a range of roughly 23 to 79. Of the 52 patients in dose escalation, approximately 20 had hepatocellular carcinoma, around 15 had melanoma, 9 had renal cell carcinoma and 9 had head and neck cancer. Intravenous ivuxolimab was administered to patients every 2 weeks at six dose levels: 0.01, 0.1, 0.3, 1.5, 3 and 10 mg/kg. The paper describes the monotherapy dose-escalation part (N of about 54 patients) of the phase I trial of ivuxolimab. The purpose of peripheral TCRbeta sequencing was to test whether ivuxolimab changed TCR sequence diversity and led to clonal T-cell expansion. Partial responses occurred in three dose-escalation patients: two with cutaneous melanoma and one with hepatocellular carcinoma. Study-wide conclusions, independent of this receptor: On average, CD8+ T cells showed more expanded clones than CD4+ T cells after ivuxolimab. Low levels of normalized T-cell clonal expansion were also seen in some patients who did not respond. In partial responders in the 0.1-3.0 mg/kg groups, normalized peripheral clonal expansion was found to be among the lowest, especially among CD8+ T cells. Clonal expansion of both CD4+ and CD8+ blood T cells was observed from baseline to week 6 at doses 0.1 to 3.0 mg/kg. The antigen specificity of the peripheral T cells that underwent clonal expansion was not determined.

Patients with a history of autoimmune disease or receiving systemic immunosuppression were excluded from the trial. Peripheral blood for TCR sequencing was collected from all dose cohorts at baseline, on cycle 4 day 1, and on cycle 7 day 1. Samples came from an open-label, multicenter, first-in-human phase I dose-escalation trial of ivuxolimab. Adults with locally advanced or metastatic melanoma, renal cell carcinoma, hepatocellular carcinoma or head and neck squamous cell carcinoma were enrolled in the trial. Before TCR sequencing, CD4+ T cells and CD8+ T cells were sorted from peripheral blood as separate populations. As for this clone: Its antigen is unknown. Base qualities are missing; no much larger clone stands one base away.

Genomic DNA was isolated from the sorted cells so that the TCRbeta CDR3 region could be sequenced. TCRbeta CDR3 regions were sequenced using the immunoSEQ Assay. TCRdb re-hosts the immuneACCESS table, in-frame sequences only. Its copies lack some clones; in the studies checked, an unresolved V gene accounts for under half of them, and the cause for the rest is not known. The sample table shows about 12,000 clones, and over 70% are seen once. Of the sample, 25% to 30% is held by the ten largest clones. This sample comprised CD4+ or CD8+ T cells sorted from blood, obtained in a trial of the OX40 agonist ivuxolimab. The TCR originated in an adult with an advanced solid tumor such as melanoma, head and neck, liver or kidney cancer.

The bases are TGTGCCAGCAGTGCGGGACAGGCTAGCACAGATACGCAGTATTTT. The translation is CASSAGQASTDTQYF. Recombination joined TRBV28 with TRBJ2-3; 8 middle bases align to TRBD1. The germline V gene sets CDR1 to MDHEN and CDR2 to SYDVKM. Measured from the cysteine to the phenylalanine, the CDR3 is 15 residues long. Just CDR3 DNA is preserved here, 45 bases in frame from base 1. Here V drops 5 bases and J drops 0 bases, and the junction holds 4 bases not matched to any gene.